This T cell receptor (beta chain) was documented in a study of vaccination and CD4 T cells after COVID-19. On the study more broadly: The post-COVID samples were taken a median about three months after diagnosis, anywhere from 35 to 161. Control cultures were given a CEFX pool, an HIV-1 Nef pool, or no peptide.

Points on this clonotype: Antigen: not known.

Trimming removed 0 bases at V and 4 bases at J, with 4 bases between. The CDR3 covers 13 residues. Per the germline V gene, CDR1 is MNHEY and CDR2 is SVGEGT. The assay that was used to sequence DNA from cultured CD4+ T cells was the Oncomine TCR Beta short-read assay. MiXCR, applied by TCRdb to the PCR reads, yields one record per CDR3 protein. The data show around 18,000 distinct CDR3 sequences, about 51% seen once. Documented time point: late sampling 161 to 241 days after vaccination in three convalescent patients. The treatment is: approximately nine-day PBMC culture with coronavirus spike peptide pools or control peptides (ViraFEST assay).

The starting material was CD4+ T cells from blood, cultured in vitro, obtained about 7 months after SARS-CoV-2 vaccination. The TCR originated in a human donor who had recovered from COVID-19. The chain carries TRBV6-2 or TRBV6-3 and TRBJ2-1; unclear D gene. CDR3 coding DNA: TGTGCCAGCAGTTACTCAGGGTACAATGAGCAGTTCTTC. Translated, it gives CASSYSGYNEQFF.